A selection of T cell receptor beta chains follows, all from one sample in a study of blood T cell repertoires in COVID-19. Clones were sequenced by immunoSEQ multiplex PCR, and TCRdb holds only the in-frame ones, with some missing. Of more than 40,000 clones in the sample, approximately 84% were seen once. Sequences were obtained from peripheral blood. All receptors come from a man between 50 and 59 years old with active COVID-19. Both conserved end residues are part of each CDR3. D genes are given only for firm matches. Clone size appears in some rows only: once, few, many, or a class for an expanded clone.

j_call v_call d_call clone_size cdr3_nt cdr3_aa
TRBJ1-2 TRBV2 TRBD1 - TGTGCCAGCAGTCTCGACAGGGGCTATGGCTACACCTTC CASSLDRGYGYTF
TRBJ1-1 TRBV6-5 TRBD1 few TGTGCCAGCAGCCCGACAGGGGACATGAACACTGAAGCTTTCTTT CASSPTGDMNTEAFF
TRBJ2-2 TRBV5-1 TRBD2 few TGCGCCAGCAGTTCTCTAGCGGGGGTCTCCGGGGAGCTGTTTTTT CASSSLAGVSGELFF
TRBJ1-6 TRBV2 - few TGTGCCAGCAGGGCCTTTGGTCGTACCACACCCCTCCACTTT CASRAFGRTTPLHF
TRBJ2-7 TRBV27 - once TGTGCCAGCAGTTTAGGCGCGGCTAACTCCTACGAGCAGTACTTC CASSLGAANSYEQYF
TRBJ2-5 TRBV7-2 TRBD2 - TGTGCCAGCAGCTCCCCGGGACTAGCGGGGCAAGAGACCCAGTACTTC CASSSPGLAGQETQYF
TRBJ1-2 TRBV11-2 - - TGTGCCAGCAGCCCAAAACTAGGGGGAACTAACTATGGCTACACCTTC CASSPKLGGTNYGYTF
TRBJ2-5 TRBV4-1 TRBD2 few TGCGCCAGCAGCCAAGGGGAAGGGCTAGCGGGGCAAGAGACCCAGTACTTC CASSQGEGLAGQETQYF
TRBJ2-5 TRBV5-4 TRBD1 - TGTGCCAGCAGTGACAGGGGGGCAGAGACCCAGTACTTC CASSDRGAETQYF
TRBJ2-7 TRBV5-6 TRBD1 - TGTGCCAGCAGTGACAGGGGGCGGTACGAGCAGTACTTC CASSDRGRYEQYF
TRBJ2-1 TRBV7-9 - - TGTGCCAGCAGCTTATTTCCTACTTCCTCCTACAATGAGCAGTTCTTC CASSLFPTSSYNEQFF
TRBJ1-5 TRBV27 - - TGTGCCAGCAGTTTAATGGCAGGGGATCAGCCCCAGCATTTT CASSLMAGDQPQHF
TRBJ2-1 TRBV11-2 TRBD2 - TGTGCCAGCAGCTTAGCCGGGACTAGCGGGGGTGAGCAGTTCTTC CASSLAGTSGGEQFF
TRBJ1-2 TRBV20-1 TRBD1 - TGCAGTGCTAGTTCCACAGGGGGACTAACGGGCTACACCTTC CSASSTGGLTGYTF
TRBJ2-1 TRBV24-1 TRBD1 - TGTGCCACCAGTGATTCCGGGACAGATTACAATGAGCAGTTCTTC CATSDSGTDYNEQFF
TRBJ1-1 TRBV19 - - TGTGCCAGTACCAAACCGGGGGGGTACACTGAAGCTTTCTTT CASTKPGGYTEAFF
TRBJ2-4 TRBV5-1 TRBD2 - TGCGCCAGCACGACTAGCGGGGGGGCCACAAACATTCAGTACTTC CASTTSGGATNIQYF
TRBJ1-5 TRBV6-1 - - TGTGCCAGCAGTGAACGGGGGGCGCAGAATCAGCCCCAGCATTTT CASSERGAQNQPQHF
TRBJ2-1 TRBV3-1/TRBV3-2 - - TGTGCCAGCAGCCAAGGGGGTCAGGGGGGCAATGAGCAGTTCTTC CASSQGGQGGNEQFF
TRBJ2-6 TRBV18 - - TGTGCCAGCTCTCTCTCTTCTGGGGCCAACGTCCTGACTTTC CASSLSSGANVLTF
TRBJ1-1 TRBV4-1 - medium-sized TGCGCCAGCAGCCAAGATTCGTATGAAGCTTTCTTT CASSQDSYEAFF
TRBJ2-5 TRBV3-1/TRBV3-2 - - TGTGCCAGCAGCCAAGTTTGGCGGGGGCACCATCAAGAGACCCAGTACTTC CASSQVWRGHHQETQYF
TRBJ1-2 TRBV24-1 - - TGTGCCACCAGTGACCCGAGTAACTATGGCTACACCTTC CATSDPSNYGYTF
TRBJ2-5 TRBV19 - - TGTGCCAGTAGTACGGGACTTCAAGAGACCCAGTACTTC CASSTGLQETQYF
TRBJ2-7 TRBV18 TRBD1 - TGTGCCAGCTCAGCCGGACAGGTGAACGAGCAGTACTTC CASSAGQVNEQYF
TRBJ1-1 TRBV6-5 - - TGTGCCAGCAGTTCCCTGACGGGGACTGAAGCTTTCTTT CASSSLTGTEAFF
TRBJ2-1 TRBV5-6 - - TGTGCCAGCAGCTTGGGTTCCGTGTATAATGAGCAGTTCTTC CASSLGSVYNEQFF
TRBJ1-3 TRBV7-2 - - TGTGCCAGCAGCTCGGGATCTACATCTGGAAACACCATATATTTT CASSSGSTSGNTIYF
TRBJ1-1 TRBV10-3 - - TGTGCCATCAGTCCTGACAGTGGGATCACTGAAGCTTTCTTT CAISPDSGITEAFF
TRBJ2-7 TRBV6-2/TRBV6-3 TRBD2 few TGTGCCAGCAGTTACAGCGGGGGCGGCGGATTTCGAGGCTACGAGCAGTACTTC CASSYSGGGGFRGYEQYF
TRBJ2-2 TRBV24-1 - - TGTGCCACCAGTGATGCAAGCCATACCGGGGAGCTGTTTTTT CATSDASHTGELFF